This TCR beta chain stems from a study of OX40 agonist ivuxolimab in advanced cancers. Across the study: An anti-OX40 (CD134) antibody with agonistic activity, ivuxolimab, was administered to patients.

Germline CDR1 is LNHDA and CDR2 is SQIVND (reference sequence). V gave up 4 bases and J gave up 4 bases, with 13 bases separating them. This CDR3 contains 14 residues. Prior autoimmune disease or systemic immunosuppression barred patients. Sequencing was performed with immunoSEQ multiplex PCR; in TCRdb, only in-frame clones are kept and a portion is missing. The sample contains approximately 72,000 clones, approximately 82% of which appear only once. Source: CD4+ or CD8+ T cells sorted from blood, taken in a trial of the OX40 agonist ivuxolimab. The V gene is TRBV19, the J gene TRBJ1-2; D possibly corresponds to TRBD1 (5 bases). The receptor was derived from an adult with an advanced solid tumor such as melanoma, head and neck, liver or kidney cancer. The CDR3 sequence is CASSTPGLIYGYTF. DNA of the CDR3: TGTGCCAGTAGTACCCCGGGACTCATCTATGGCTACACCTTC.